The next 24 T cell receptor beta chains were all read from a single sample in a study of T cells in Graves' hyperthyroidism and ophthalmopathy. Amplification targeted TCR beta CDR3 regions from RNA transcripts. In the first-round RT-PCR of the TCR CDR3, the HTBI primer set was used. MiXCR was run by TCRdb on the multiplex PCR reads, yielding one entry per CDR3 protein. The sample gives about 500,000 distinct CDR3 sequences, approximately 15% of which show up once; less than 20% is in the top ten. Sequencing was performed on blood. The receptors shown here come from a woman aged 18 to 35 with Graves' hyperthyroidism.

This clonotype was recorded a few times. The chain couples TRBV5-1 to TRBJ2-2, with TRBD2 as a possible D gene (6 bases). The V end was cut by 3 bases, the J end by 0 bases, with 12 bases between. CDR1 is SGHRS and CDR2 is YFSETQ in the germline V gene. The CDR3 sequence is 16 residues long. The CDR3 nucleotides are TGCGCCAGCAGCTGGGTTGGCGGGGCGAACACCGGGGAGCTGTTTTTT. It specifies CASSWVGGANTGELFF. Based on the CDR3 plus reference TRBV5-1 and TRBJ2-2, the full variable domain is KAGVTQTPRYLIKTRGQQVTLSCSPISGHRSVSWYQQTPGQGLQFLFEYFSETQRNKGNFPGRFSGRQFSNSRSEMNVSTLELGDSALYLCASSWVGGANTGELFFGEGSRLTVL.

This clonotype was counted ten times or more. The chain links TRBV6-5 to TRBJ1-2; weak D call: TRBD1 (6 bases). The V and J ends lost 0 bases and 7 bases respectively, with 9 bases between them. The CDR3 consists of 13 residues. The germline V gene has CDR1 MNHEY and CDR2 SVGAGI. CDR3 protein: CASSYSGAAGYTF. The CDR3 DNA reads as TGTGCCAGCAGTTACTCGGGGGCGGCTGGCTACACCTTC.

This clonotype was picked up many times. The chain carries TRBV30 and TRBJ2-1, with D tentatively TRBD2 (6 bases). Germline V CDR1 and CDR2: GTSNPN, SVGIG (reference sequence). The CDR3 has 15 amino acids. Trimming stripped 4 bases from V and 2 bases from J, with 15 bases between. The CDR3 DNA sequence: TGTGCCTGGACCAAGGACTATCTAACCTACAATGAGCAGTTCTTC. Protein: CAWTKDYLTYNEQFF.

This chain joins TRBV29-1 and TRBJ2-2; TRBD1 matches 8 bases. After removal of 7 bases from V and 5 bases from J, the junction contained 6 bases not matched to a gene. CDR3 length: 13 residues. Germline assignment: CDR1 SQVTM and CDR2 ANQGSEA. CDR3 sequence reads: CSADRGGTGELFF. The CDR3 DNA reads TGCAGCGCCGACAGGGGTGGGACCGGGGAGCTGTTTTTT.

This clonotype has only a few counts. The chain is built from TRBV20-1 and TRBJ2-2; 14 bases match TRBD2. Germline lookup yields CDR1 DFQATT and CDR2 SNEGSKA (reference sequence). This CDR3 has 15 residues. The V gene end was trimmed by 7 bases and the J gene end by 1 base; junction bases not matched to a gene: 2. The CDR3 DNA reads as TGCAGTGGACTAGCGGGAGGGCGGAACACCGGGGAGCTGTTTTTT. This sequence encodes CSGLAGGRNTGELFF.

The sample holds many counts of this clonotype. The chain combines TRBV11-2 with TRBJ1-1, with D possibly TRBD1 on 5 matching bases. Trimming stripped 1 base from V and 4 bases from J, with 13 bases between. Germline CDR1 and CDR2: SGHAT and FQNNGV. This CDR3 comprises 15 residues. In DNA form, the CDR3 reads TGTGCCAGCAGCTTAGGTCGCGGGGGTGGCACTGAAGCTTTCTTT. Translating gives CASSLGRGGGTEAFF.

The table lists this clonotype with a few counts. The rearrangement links TRBV11-1 to TRBJ2-7; 12 bases are shared with TRBD2. Per the germline V gene, CDR1 is SGHAT and CDR2 is FQDESV (reference sequence). The CDR3 length is 16 residues. Trimming at V came to 5 bases and at J to 6 bases, leaving 11 bases not matched to a gene. The CDR3 loop reads CASSLETSGSWREQYF. In DNA, the CDR3 is TGTGCCAGCAGCCTAGAGACTAGCGGGAGTTGGCGCGAGCAGTACTTC. Full variable domain (rest looked up from reference TRBV11-1 and TRBJ2-7): EAEVAQSPRYKITEKSQAVAFWCDPISGHATLYWYRQILGQGPELLVQFQDESVVDDSQLPKDRFSAERLKGVDSTLKIQPAELGDSAMYLCASSLETSGSWREQYFGPGTRLTVT.

This clonotype was seen ten or more times. The genes are TRBV12-3 or TRBV12-4 and TRBJ1-1; 8 bases fit TRBD1. This CDR3 is 15 amino acids long. V lost 1 base to trimming and J lost 5 bases; unmatched junction nucleotides: 6. CDR3 sequence reads: CASSLGTGLKTEAFF. Written as DNA, the CDR3 is TGTGCCAGCAGTTTAGGGACAGGGTTAAAGACTGAAGCTTTCTTT.

This clonotype appeared a single time. Possible read error: a much larger clone is one base away. The chain couples TRBV19 to TRBJ1-1, with D uncertain. This CDR3 is 15 amino acids long. Looked up from germline, CDR1 is LNHDA and CDR2 is SQIVND (reference sequence). The CDR3: CASSNSPASNTEALF. In nucleotides, the CDR3 is TGTGCCAGTAGTAACTCCCCAGCCTCGAACACTGAAGCTCTCTTT.

There are many counts of this clonotype. The rearrangement joins TRBV7-2 to TRBJ2-7; TRBD1 might be the D (6 bases). Germline V gives CDR1 SGHTA, CDR2 FQGNSA. This CDR3 comprises 12 residues. Between the trimmed V and J ends, which lost 5 bases and 3 bases, there was a span of 8 bases. This CDR3 reads CASSKDSYEQYV. In nucleotides, the CDR3 is TGTGCCAGCAGCAAGGACAGCTACGAGCAGTACGTC.

This clonotype was counted between two and nine times. V is TRBV20-1 and J is TRBJ1-3; D unclear. The germline V gene has CDR1 DFQATT and CDR2 SNEGSKA (reference sequence). The ends were cut back, 8 bases at V and 0 bases at J, with 8 bases in the middle. This CDR3 has 12 amino acids. The chain's CDR3 is CSTRSSGNTIYF. In DNA form, the CDR3 reads TGCAGTACCAGGAGCTCTGGAAACACCATATATTTT.

This clonotype was seen many times. The chain uses TRBV7-9 and TRBJ2-7; the match to TRBD2 covers 8 bases. The germline CDR1 and CDR2 sequences are SEHNR and FQNEAQ (reference sequence). The CDR3 covers 13 residues. V lost 8 bases, J lost 5 bases, and 8 bases stayed unmatched. The DNA for the CDR3 is TGTGCCAGCGGGTTTAGCGGGACCCACGAGCAGTACGTC. Protein sequence: CASGFSGTHEQYV.

The chain uses TRBV18 and TRBJ2-7; D is perhaps TRBD2 (5 bases). The CDR3 has 13 residues. Trimming removed 2 bases from V and 7 bases from J, with 12 bases in between. Germline V gene lookup returns CDR1 KGHSH and CDR2 LQKENI. CDR3 nucleotide sequence: TGTGCCAGCTCACCAGGGAGAGAAGGGGAGCAGTACTTC. Amino acid sequence: CASSPGREGEQYF.

A remark on this clonotype: The conserved closing phenylalanine or tryptophan is absent in this CDR3, likely reflecting a read error. V is TRBV6-1 and J is TRBJ2-7, with 10 bases that match TRBD2. Germline V CDR1 and CDR2: MNHNS, SASEGT. This CDR3 comprises 14 residues. V dropped 7 bases and J dropped 2; count of bases not matched to a gene: 5. The CDR3: CASTQAGGAYEQYL. As DNA, the CDR3 is TGTGCCAGCACCCAAGCGGGAGGGGCCTACGAGCAGTACCTC.

This clonotype was counted ten times or more. The chain joins TRBV2 to TRBJ2-7; 7 nucleotides align to TRBD2. This CDR3 contains 13 residues. The V gene end was trimmed by 8 bases and the J gene end by 6 bases; junction bases not matched to a gene: 10. The germline CDR1 and CDR2 sequences are SNHLY and FYNNEI. CDR3 sequence (DNA): TGTGCCAGCGTGGGGGGGGGTAAGAGCGAGCAGTACGTC. Protein: CASVGGGKSEQYV.

This clonotype was recorded many times. The chain combines TRBV19 with TRBJ1-1; a weak D match, TRBD1 (5 bases). This CDR3 comprises 15 residues. In germline, CDR1 is LNHDA, CDR2 SQIVND (reference sequence). Trimming stripped 3 bases from V and 5 bases from J, with 16 bases between. CDR3 region: CASSIRDGVWTEAFF. For the CDR3, the DNA is TGTGCCAGTAGTATTAGGGACGGGGTGTGGACTGAAGCTTTCTTT.

The chain recombines TRBV9 with TRBJ2-1; 10 bases are shared with TRBD2. Germline V gives CDR1 SGDLS, CDR2 YYNGEE. The V gene end was trimmed by 4 bases and the J gene end by 1 base; junction bases not matched to a gene: 5. The CDR3 totals 16 residues. The CDR3 region has the DNA TGTGCCAGCAGCACTAGCGGGGCCTTTTCCTACAATGAGCAGTTCTTC. This codes for CASSTSGAFSYNEQFF.

This clonotype was seen a few times. This sequence joins TRBV7-2 and TRBJ2-7, with 7 bases aligning to TRBD2. Per germline, CDR1 SGHTA and CDR2 FQGNSA. The CDR3 covers 13 residues. V shed 5 bases and J 6 bases; nucleotides not matched to a gene: 7. This chain's CDR3 is CASSPWTSSEQYF. CDR3 DNA sequence: TGTGCCAGCAGCCCTTGGACTAGTAGCGAGCAGTACTTC.

This sequence joins TRBV11-3 and TRBJ2-5; 15 bases line up with TRBD2. Germline CDR1 reads SGHNT; CDR2 reads YENEEA. There are 17 residues in the CDR3. The V and J ends lost 3 bases and 3 bases, in that order; junction bases with no gene match: 5. CDR3 nucleotide sequence: TGTGCCAGCAGCTTCGGACTAGCGGGGGGGCCCAAAGAGACCCAGTACTTC. Residues: CASSFGLAGGPKETQYF.

In its sample, this clonotype was seen many times. The rearrangement joins TRBV11-2 to TRBJ2-1; TRBD2 matches 10 bases. The CDR3 extends over 14 amino acids. The V segment lost 3 bases and the J segment 7 bases; nucleotides outside the gene matches: 3. Germline CDR1 and CDR2: SGHAT and FQNNGV. The CDR3 coding sequence is TGTGCCAGCAGCTTGGGACTAGCGATGAATGAGCAGTTCTTC. This translates into CASSLGLAMNEQFF.

This clonotype was recorded at least ten times. The chain is built from TRBV20-1 and TRBJ2-5; D is ambiguous. CDR3 length: 10 residues. CDR1 and CDR2 (germline): DFQATT, SNEGSKA (reference sequence). Deletions cut 3 bases from V and 5 bases from J, with 4 bases between. CDR3 sequence (DNA): TGCAGTGCTAGTGGGGAGACCCAGTACTTC. It yields the protein CSASGETQYF.

This clonotype was detected many times. The gene calls are TRBV12-3 or TRBV12-4 and TRBJ1-2; 7 bases map to TRBD1. The length of the CDR3 is 13 residues. The ends lost 6 bases at V and 6 bases at J; junction bases unmatched: 7. The CDR3 here is CASSLITGDGYTF. DNA for the CDR3: TGTGCCAGCAGCTTAATAACAGGGGATGGCTACACCTTC.

The V gene is TRBV4-1, the J gene TRBJ2-1, with D perhaps TRBD2 (6 bases). The CDR3 contains 16 residues. V was trimmed by 0 bases and J by 6 bases, leaving 15 bases between them. Germline assignment: CDR1 MGHRA and CDR2 YSYEKL. The CDR3 DNA follows: TGCGCCAGCAGCCAAGATCCGACTAGTAGAGGCAATGAGCAGTTCTTC. It yields the protein CASSQDPTSRGNEQFF.

In this sample, this clonotype turned up many times. The V gene is TRBV27, the J gene TRBJ1-2; TRBD1 agrees at 8 bases. Germline V lookup: CDR1 MNHEY, CDR2 SMNVEV (reference sequence). The V and J ends lost 6 bases and 5 bases, in that order; junction bases with no gene match: 14. The CDR3 has 16 residues. For the CDR3, the DNA is TGTGCCAGCAGCCTCGTAGGGGCAGGGGGCGGGTATGGCTACACCTTC. Its protein product is CASSLVGAGGGYGYTF.